This T cell receptor beta chain was sequenced during a study of coeliac disease. General study findings and limits: Lower clonality than controls marked TRB and TRG repertoires from active celiac intraepithelial and lamina propria samples. The authors judged this method unsuitable for unbiased gliadin-specific T cell detection.

As concerns this clone: Antigen unknown.

V dropped 4 bases and J dropped 5; count of bases not matched to a gene: 10. The germline V gene has CDR1 MNHEY and CDR2 SMNVEV (reference sequence). The length of the CDR3 is 16 residues. Measured with immunoSEQ multiplex PCR; TCRdb has only the in-frame clones, and not every one. The sample shows roughly 4,200 clones, around two thirds of them seen only once. The source of this sequence is a woman under 30 with active celiac disease. The chain joins TRBV27 to TRBJ2-7; 11 nucleotides match TRBD2. The sequencing sample was made of intraepithelial lymphocytes from the gut. DNA of the CDR3: TGTGCCAGCAGTTGGATGGCTAGCGGGAGGTTGGACGAGCAGTACTTC. It encodes CASSWMASGRLDEQYF.